This T cell receptor (beta chain) appears in the sequencing data of a study of cytotoxic CD8 clonotypes in ibrutinib-treated CLL. This clone turned up a few times. With sequencing, the targeted depth ranged from 1 in 200,000 to 1 in 1 million T cells. Method: immunoSEQ multiplex PCR; TCRdb's copy keeps in-frame clones and lacks some. The sample gives some 290,000 clones, about 80% of which show up once; 6.5% to 8.5% is in the top ten. Per germline, CDR1 SEHNR and CDR2 FQNEAQ (reference sequence). The CDR3 is made up of 15 amino acids. V was clipped by 3 bases and J by 1 base, with 12 bases between them.

The gene calls are TRBV7-9 and TRBJ1-1; D gene ambiguous. This specimen was PBMCs, taken before ibrutinib treatment. The receptor was isolated from a human donor with chronic lymphocytic leukemia. The CDR3 spells CASSFGRKGNTEAFF. In nucleotides, the CDR3 is TGTGCCAGCAGCTTTGGTCGGAAGGGGAACACTGAAGCTTTCTTT.